The source of this T cell receptor (beta chain) is a study of blood T cell repertoires in COVID-19. The germline V and J ends were trimmed by 4 bases and 5 bases, with 14 bases remaining between them. In germline, CDR1 is SGHAT, CDR2 FQNNGV. This CDR3 comprises 15 residues. Libraries were prepared by immunoSEQ multiplex PCR; TCRdb keeps only in-frame clonotypes and omits some of them. The table includes 150,000 to 200,000 clones, around 82% detected once. The sequenced sample was PBMCs or T cells enriched from blood (not recorded which). The chain recombines TRBV11-2 with TRBJ1-4, with D perhaps TRBD1 (6 bases). The clonotype originates from a woman aged 45-59 years with acute COVID-19. For the CDR3, the DNA is TGTGCCAGCAGCTCCCGGACAGCCTTCAATGAAAAACTGTTTTTT. It encodes CASSSRTAFNEKLFF.